Shown below are 28 T cell receptor beta chains from a single sample sequenced in a study of cytomegalovirus exposure and HLA in healthy donors. Amplification used 60 Vbeta primers and 13 Jbeta primers. Assay used: immunoSEQ multiplex PCR; TCRdb lists only in-frame clones, some missing. The table records around 180,000 clones, approximately 80% of them present only once. The sequenced sample was PBMCs. The receptor source for this set is a man aged 30-40 years in good health and CMV-seropositive.

The count of this clone is one. J is TRBJ1-1 and V is TRBV6-6, with a possible D match to TRBD1 (5 bases). The CDR3 totals 15 residues. V lost 5 bases to trimming and J lost 1 base, with 14 bases between them. CDR1 and CDR2 from the germline V gene are MNHNY and SVGAGI (reference sequence). CDR3 nucleotides: TGTGCCAGCAGTAAGGCCGGACAAGCGAACACTGAAGCTTTCTTT. It is translated as CASSKAGQANTEAFF.

This sequence joins TRBV19 and TRBJ2-7; TRBD2 matches 9 bases. The V segment lost 5 bases and the J segment 2 bases; nucleotides outside the gene matches: 7. Germline V gene lookup returns CDR1 LNHDA and CDR2 SQIVND (reference sequence). The CDR3 has 15 residues. The chain's CDR3 is CASSARREGPYEQYF. For the CDR3, the DNA is TGTGCCAGTAGTGCCCGGCGGGAGGGACCCTACGAGCAGTACTTC.

V usage is TRBV2 and J usage is TRBJ2-3; 12 bases align to TRBD2. The V segment lost 4 bases and the J segment 5 bases; nucleotides outside the gene matches: 4. Germline assignment: CDR1 SNHLY and CDR2 FYNNEI. CDR3 length: 15 residues. CDR3 in DNA: TGTGCCAGCAGTGGACTAGCGGGAGCTGTAGATACGCAGTATTTT. Residues: CASSGLAGAVDTQYF.

The rearrangement joins TRBV6-5 to TRBJ1-1; 8 bases fit TRBD1. The CDR3 contains 14 residues. The V segment lost 5 bases and the J segment 1 base; nucleotides outside the gene matches: 3. Germline V gives CDR1 MNHEY, CDR2 SVGAGI. CDR3 sequence reads: CASSPDRANTEAFF. Written as DNA, the CDR3 is TGTGCCAGCAGTCCGGACAGGGCGAACACTGAAGCTTTCTTT.

In this sample, this clone turned up once. The CDR3 sequence is CASSQRDSDRASPLHF. The CDR3 DNA reads TGCGCCAGCAGCCAGCGGGACAGCGACAGGGCTTCACCCCTCCACTTT. The chain links TRBV4-1 to TRBJ1-6; 7 nucleotides match TRBD1. J lost 9 bases, V lost 3 bases, and 11 bases had no gene match. CDR3 length: 16 amino acids. Per germline, CDR1 MGHRA and CDR2 YSYEKL.

The J gene is TRBJ2-1, the V gene TRBV13; 8 bases map to TRBD2. J lost 3 bases, V lost 4 bases, and 11 bases had no gene match. From germline, CDR1 is PRHDT and CDR2 FYEKMQ (reference sequence). This CDR3 contains 17 residues. CDR3 DNA: TGTGCCAGCAGCTCTCTCCAGCGGGGGAACCACTACAATGAGCAGTTCTTC. It codes for CASSSLQRGNHYNEQFF.

The chain combines TRBV7-9 with TRBJ1-5; weak D call: TRBD1 (6 bases). CDR3 size: 16 residues. V was trimmed by 1 base and J by 5 bases, leaving 15 bases between them. Germline CDR1 is SEHNR and CDR2 is FQNEAQ (reference sequence). The CDR3 DNA follows: TGTGCCAGCAGCTTAGATCAGTCAGGGGCGGATCAGCCCCAGCATTTT. The encoded protein is CASSLDQSGADQPQHF. The variable domain in full, with the rest retrieved from reference TRBV7-9 and TRBJ1-5, is DTGVSQNPRHKITKRGQNVTFRCDPISEHNRLYWYRQTLGQGPEFLTYFQNEAQLEKSRLLSDRFSAERPKGSFSTLEIQRTEQGDSAMYLCASSLDQSGADQPQHFGDGTRLSIL.

This clone was observed a single time. The CDR3 region has the DNA TGTGCCAGCAGCCCGACAGGGGCGGGCACTGAAGCTTTCTTT. It codes for CASSPTGAGTEAFF. The chain couples TRBV6-1 to TRBJ1-1, with 8 positions matching TRBD1. This CDR3 has 14 amino acids. The V and J ends lost 6 bases and 4 bases, in that order; junction bases with no gene match: 7. From germline, CDR1 is MNHNS and CDR2 SASEGT.

The chain is built from TRBV5-1 and TRBJ2-2; 10 nucleotides align to TRBD1. Germline trimming cut 6 bases from V and 5 bases from J; bases unmatched to any gene: 10. In germline, CDR1 is SGHRS, CDR2 YFSETQ. The CDR3 sequence is 16 residues long. The CDR3 sequence is CASTLRTGGNTGELFF. In nucleotides, the CDR3 is TGCGCCAGCACTCTGAGGACAGGGGGTAATACCGGGGAGCTGTTTTTT. Based on the CDR3 plus reference TRBV5-1 and TRBJ2-2, the full variable domain is KAGVTQTPRYLIKTRGQQVTLSCSPISGHRSVSWYQQTPGQGLQFLFEYFSETQRNKGNFPGRFSGRQFSNSRSEMNVSTLELGDSALYLCASTLRTGGNTGELFFGEGSRLTVL.

The gene calls are TRBV5-6 and TRBJ2-5; 11 nucleotides match TRBD2. The CDR3 contains 17 residues. Trimming cost V 4 bases and J 4 bases; bases outside gene matches: 12. The V gene's germline CDR1 is SGHDT and CDR2 YYEEEE. The CDR3 coding sequence is TGTGCCAGCAGCGCAACCCCTTTCCTAGCGGGGGGAGAGACCCAGTACTTC. The encoded protein is CASSATPFLAGGETQYF.

The gene calls are TRBV2 and TRBJ1-1; D might be TRBD1 (6 bases). With 2 bases removed from V and 0 bases from J, the gap between germline ends came to 7 bases. Germline V gives CDR1 SNHLY, CDR2 FYNNEI. This CDR3 is 14 amino acids long. CDR3 DNA: TGTGCCAGCAGTGAAAGGACAGTGAACACTGAAGCTTTCTTT. It is translated as CASSERTVNTEAFF.

The chain has TRBV11-2 and TRBJ2-7, with 13 bases lining up with TRBD2. J was trimmed by 2 bases and V by 4 bases; bases with no gene match: 2. Germline CDR1 SGHAT, CDR2 FQNNGV. CDR3 length equals 15 residues. The CDR3 here is CASSWGLAGTYEQYF. The CDR3 nucleotides read TGTGCCAGCAGCTGGGGACTAGCGGGAACCTACGAGCAGTACTTC. The whole variable domain, filled in from reference TRBV11-2 and TRBJ2-7, reads EAGVAQSPRYKIIEKRQSVAFWCNPISGHATLYWYQQILGQGPKLLIQFQNNGVVDDSQLPKDRFSAERLKGVDSTLKIQPAKLEDSAVYLCASSWGLAGTYEQYFGPGTRLTVT.

The chain uses TRBV27 and TRBJ1-2; a weak D match, TRBD1 (5 bases). This CDR3 is built from 14 residues. The V end was cut by 3 bases, the J end by 7 bases, with 15 bases between. Germline CDR1 is MNHEY and CDR2 is SMNVEV (reference sequence). The CDR3 region has the DNA TGTGCCAGCAGTTTGGTGCGGGGCCAGGGTGGCTACACCTTC. As protein: CASSLVRGQGGYTF.

The rearrangement links TRBV4-3 to TRBJ1-2; TRBD1 agrees at 7 bases. With V trimmed by 4 bases and J by 0 bases, 8 bases remained unmatched. The CDR3 covers 16 residues. Germline CDR1 LGHNA, CDR2 YSLEER. CDR3 in DNA: TGCGCCAGCAGCCGCGGATCAACAGGGGCTAACTATGGCTACACCTTC. Translating gives CASSRGSTGANYGYTF.

The table lists this clone with a count of one. The chain employs TRBV9 and TRBJ1-1, with D possibly being TRBD1 (6 bases). This CDR3 is built from 14 residues. V gave up 4 bases and J gave up 2 bases, with 12 bases separating them. Germline V gene sequence: CDR1 SGDLS, CDR2 YYNGEE. This chain's CDR3 is CASSWGRHNTEAFF. CDR3 nucleotides: TGTGCCAGCAGCTGGGGGCGGCATAACACTGAAGCTTTCTTT.

This sequence joins TRBV29-1 and TRBJ2-3; 7 bases fit TRBD1. The CDR3 contains 13 residues. Germline loops: CDR1 SQVTM, CDR2 ANQGSEA. Trimming took 4 bases from V and 3 from J; bases not matched to a gene: 4. The CDR3 DNA reads TGCAGCGTTGGGGCAGGGGGAACAGATACGCAGTATTTT. Translated, it gives CSVGAGGTDTQYF.

The genes are TRBV5-1 and TRBJ2-1; D is unresolved. V was pared by 0 bases and J by 8 bases, with 9 bases between. This CDR3 spans 13 amino acids. CDR1 and CDR2 (germline): SGHRS, YFSETQ. This chain's CDR3 is CASSLELSDEQFF. DNA of the CDR3: TGCGCCAGCAGCTTGGAACTTTCCGATGAGCAGTTCTTC.

The V gene is TRBV7-2, the J gene TRBJ1-3; tentatively, D is TRBD1 (5 bases). Germline V gene lookup returns CDR1 SGHTA and CDR2 FQGNSA. Trimming took 6 bases from V and 0 from J, leaving 9 bases between them. This CDR3 has 14 amino acids. CDR3 DNA sequence: TGTGCCAGCAGTCGGACACTCTCTGGAAACACCATATATTTT. This sequence encodes CASSRTLSGNTIYF. Based on the CDR3 plus reference TRBV7-2 and TRBJ1-3, the full variable domain is GAGVSQSPSNKVTEKGKDVELRCDPISGHTALYWYRQSLGQGLEFLIYFQGNSAPDKSGLPSDRFSAERTGGSVSTLTIQRTQQEDSAVYLCASSRTLSGNTIYFGEGSWLTVV.

The chain recombines TRBV5-6 with TRBJ2-1; 11 bases fit TRBD2. Germline V lookup: CDR1 SGHDT, CDR2 YYEEEE. The length of the CDR3 is 14 residues. The V segment lost 4 bases and the J segment 9 bases; nucleotides outside the gene matches: 6. DNA of the CDR3: TGTGCCAGCAGCCTGACTAGCGGGATTTCTGAGCAGTTCTTC. Amino acid sequence: CASSLTSGISEQFF.

This chain joins TRBV11-3 and TRBJ2-2, with D possibly TRBD1 on 6 matching bases. V lost 4 bases, J lost 0 bases, and 9 bases lay in between. CDR3 length: 15 residues. Germline assignment: CDR1 SGHNT and CDR2 YENEEA. Written as DNA, the CDR3 is TGTGCCAGCAGCTCCGGACAGACGAACACCGGGGAGCTGTTTTTT. Translated: CASSSGQTNTGELFF.

J is TRBJ1-4 and V is TRBV7-9, with TRBD1 matching over 8 bases. The CDR3 is 16 residues long. Germline lookup yields CDR1 SEHNR and CDR2 FQNEAQ (reference sequence). Unmatched junction bases numbered 4, after V lost 4 bases and J lost 0 bases. The CDR3 is CASSYGQGTTNEKLFF. CDR3 sequence (DNA): TGTGCCAGCAGCTACGGACAGGGAACAACTAATGAAAAACTGTTTTTT.

J is TRBJ2-7 and V is TRBV6-1, with a tentative D call TRBD1 (5 bases). Trimming removed 8 bases from V and 0 bases from J, with 14 bases in between. The germline V gene encodes CDR1 MNHNS and CDR2 SASEGT. The CDR3 has 14 amino acids. The CDR3 bases are TGTGCCAGCCGCATTGGGGCTTCCTCCTACGAGCAGTACTTC. Translation: CASRIGASSYEQYF.

This sequence joins TRBV29-1 and TRBJ1-3; TRBD1 is a possible D gene (5 bases). This CDR3 spans 15 amino acids. The V and J ends lost 2 bases and 3 bases respectively, with 14 bases between them. CDR1 is SQVTM and CDR2 is ANQGSEA in the germline V gene. The CDR3 sequence is CSVELARGFGNTIYF. CDR3 nucleotides: TGCAGCGTTGAATTGGCAAGGGGATTTGGAAACACCATATATTTT.

This sequence joins TRBV27 and TRBJ2-7, with a weak D call TRBD1 (5 bases). The CDR3 sequence is 13 residues long. CDR1 is MNHEY and CDR2 is SMNVEV in the germline V gene (reference sequence). Trimming took off 3 bases at V and 3 bases at J, with 9 bases between the two ends. The CDR3 sequence is CASSLKGVYEQYF. The CDR3 DNA is TGTGCCAGCAGTTTGAAAGGGGTCTACGAGCAGTACTTC.

The V and J genes are TRBV11-2 and TRBJ1-1; D unresolved. The V end was cut by 2 bases, the J end by 1 base, with 8 bases between. The CDR3 is made up of 14 amino acids. Germline values: CDR1 SGHAT, CDR2 FQNNGV. The CDR3 nucleotides read TGTGCCAGCAGCTTAAAGCTTACGAACACTGAAGCTTTCTTT. Its translation: CASSLKLTNTEAFF.

J is TRBJ1-1 and V is TRBV5-5, with 8 bases identical to TRBD1. CDR3 size: 15 residues. V was pared by 1 base and J by 1 base, with 3 bases of the junction left unmatched. The V gene's germline CDR1 is SGHKS and CDR2 YYEKEE (reference sequence). As DNA, the CDR3 is TGTGCCAGCAGCTTGAGTACAGGGGGGAACACTGAAGCTTTCTTT. Protein: CASSLSTGGNTEAFF. Drawing the rest from reference TRBV5-5 and TRBJ1-1, the complete variable domain is DAGVTQSPTHLIKTRGQQVTLRCSPISGHKSVSWYQQVLGQGPQFIFQYYEKEERGRGNFPDRFSARQFPNYSSELNVNALLLGDSALYLCASSLSTGGNTEAFFGQGTRLTVV.

The chain uses TRBV5-5 and TRBJ2-1, with D perhaps TRBD1 (6 bases). This CDR3 contains 14 residues. From germline, CDR1 is SGHKS and CDR2 YYEKEE (reference sequence). V shed 4 bases and J shed 4 bases, with 12 bases lying between them. The CDR3 loop is CASSEHDRYNEQFF. The CDR3 coding sequence is TGTGCCAGCAGCGAACATGACAGGTACAATGAGCAGTTCTTC. The full variable domain, in which reference TRBV5-5 and TRBJ2-1 provide the parts outside the CDR3, is DAGVTQSPTHLIKTRGQQVTLRCSPISGHKSVSWYQQVLGQGPQFIFQYYEKEERGRGNFPDRFSARQFPNYSSELNVNALLLGDSALYLCASSEHDRYNEQFFGPGTRLTVL.

The V gene is TRBV14, the J gene TRBJ2-7; 7 bases line up with TRBD2. The CDR3 runs 12 residues. Germline lookup yields CDR1 SGHDN and CDR2 FVKESK. V was pared by 5 bases and J by 2 bases, with 0 bases of the junction left unmatched. In nucleotides, the CDR3 is TGTGCCAGCAGCGGGACTACCTACGAGCAGTACTTC. Amino acid sequence: CASSGTTYEQYF.